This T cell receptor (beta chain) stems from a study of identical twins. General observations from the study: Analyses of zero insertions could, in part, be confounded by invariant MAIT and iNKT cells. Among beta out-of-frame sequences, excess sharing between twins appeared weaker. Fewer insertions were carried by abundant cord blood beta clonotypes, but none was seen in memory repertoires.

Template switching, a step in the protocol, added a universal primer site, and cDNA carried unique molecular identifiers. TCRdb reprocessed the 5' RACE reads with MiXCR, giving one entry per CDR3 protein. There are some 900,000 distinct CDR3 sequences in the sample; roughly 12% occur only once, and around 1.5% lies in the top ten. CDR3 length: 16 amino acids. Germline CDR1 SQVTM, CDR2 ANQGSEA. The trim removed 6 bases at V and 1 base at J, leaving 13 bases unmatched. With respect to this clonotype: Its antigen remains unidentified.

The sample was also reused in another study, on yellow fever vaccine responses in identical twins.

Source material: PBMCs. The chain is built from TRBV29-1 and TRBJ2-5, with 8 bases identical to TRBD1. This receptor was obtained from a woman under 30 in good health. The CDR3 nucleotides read TGCAGCGTCCAAAACGAATGGACAGGGCCCCAAGAGACCCAGTACTTC. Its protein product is CSVQNEWTGPQETQYF.